This T cell receptor beta chain was profiled in a study of CD8+CD57+ T cells in acquired aplastic anemia. By flow cytometry, patients selected for sequencing had shown an expansion of CD8+CD57+ cells. Germline V gene sequence: CDR1 KGHDR, CDR2 SFDVKD. Between the trimmed V and J ends, which lost 5 bases and 6 bases, there was a span of 13 bases. CDR3 length: 13 amino acids. Using genomic DNA as the template, TCR beta VDJ and CDR3 profiling was carried out. MiXCR was run by TCRdb on the reads, yielding one entry per CDR3 protein. The table shows 89,000 or so distinct CDR3 sequences, with around two thirds occurring only once.

The chain combines TRBV24-1 with TRBJ2-7; no definite D call. The sequencing sample was made of sorted CD4+, CD8+, or CD8+CD57+ T cells (not recorded which) from PBMCs. The clonotype originates from a human donor with aplastic anemia. Here the CDR3 reads CATSAALLGEQYF. Written as DNA, the CDR3 is TGTGCCACCAGTGCTGCCTTGCTGGGCGAGCAGTACTTC.